This T cell receptor (beta chain) was captured in a study of molecular identifiers for immune sequencing clone quantification. Across the study: Replicate RNA came from about 19,000 or 110,000 naive CD8 cells and was split five ways, and four parts were sequenced. Study-wide points: Identical TCR molecules that share a barcode could lead to an underestimation of highly expanded clone sizes.

This clonotype has a handful of counts. What it binds is unknown. From the PCR reads, TCRdb called clonotypes with MiXCR, one entry per CDR3 protein. The sample records about 510,000 distinct CDR3 sequences, roughly a fifth being singletons. Looked up from germline, CDR1 is MNHEY and CDR2 is SVGAGI. Trimming removed 0 bases from V and 7 bases from J, with 6 bases in between. The CDR3 runs 13 residues. What was sequenced was naive CD8+ T cells from blood, with Jurkat cell RNA spiked in. Subset indicated: FACS-sorted CD8+CD4-CCR7+CD45RA+ naive T cells. The receptor was isolated from a human donor in good health. Some libraries in this study had Jurkat cell RNA spiked in. The chain couples TRBV6-5 to TRBJ2-2; D remains ambiguous. The CDR3 region is CASSYSLGGELFF. CDR3 DNA sequence: TGTGCCAGCAGTTACTCCCTTGGCGGGGAGCTGTTTTTT.